This TCR beta chain came from a study of blood T cell repertoires in COVID-19. Study-level background: COVID-19 samples from acute and convalescent phases originated in the United States, Italy and Spain. In each case, the material was cDNA or gDNA derived from T cells, B-cell-depleted T cells, or PBMCs.

In its sample, this clone was seen a few times. V was clipped by 3 bases and J by 5 bases; unmatched bases: 4. This CDR3 is 15 amino acids long. Germline values: CDR1 LGHNA, CDR2 YNFKEQ. The authors' processing: Amplification with reference gene primers provided the estimates of nucleated cell counts. This table comes from immunoSEQ multiplex PCR, and its TCRdb copy is limited to in-frame clones, with some not included. The V and J calls and the clone size are those of that table, but D and trimming were determined from the DNA. This sample yields under 200,000 clones, of which roughly 90% are seen a single time; around 4% belongs to the top ten.

Material for sequencing was peripheral blood. The chain uses TRBV4-2 and TRBJ2-2, with 9 nucleotides matching TRBD2. This receptor was obtained from a woman in her fifties or sixties who had recovered from COVID-19. This CDR3 reads CASSHRGLATGELFF. DNA for the CDR3: TGTGCCAGCAGCCACAGAGGACTAGCGACCGGGGAGCTGTTTTTT.